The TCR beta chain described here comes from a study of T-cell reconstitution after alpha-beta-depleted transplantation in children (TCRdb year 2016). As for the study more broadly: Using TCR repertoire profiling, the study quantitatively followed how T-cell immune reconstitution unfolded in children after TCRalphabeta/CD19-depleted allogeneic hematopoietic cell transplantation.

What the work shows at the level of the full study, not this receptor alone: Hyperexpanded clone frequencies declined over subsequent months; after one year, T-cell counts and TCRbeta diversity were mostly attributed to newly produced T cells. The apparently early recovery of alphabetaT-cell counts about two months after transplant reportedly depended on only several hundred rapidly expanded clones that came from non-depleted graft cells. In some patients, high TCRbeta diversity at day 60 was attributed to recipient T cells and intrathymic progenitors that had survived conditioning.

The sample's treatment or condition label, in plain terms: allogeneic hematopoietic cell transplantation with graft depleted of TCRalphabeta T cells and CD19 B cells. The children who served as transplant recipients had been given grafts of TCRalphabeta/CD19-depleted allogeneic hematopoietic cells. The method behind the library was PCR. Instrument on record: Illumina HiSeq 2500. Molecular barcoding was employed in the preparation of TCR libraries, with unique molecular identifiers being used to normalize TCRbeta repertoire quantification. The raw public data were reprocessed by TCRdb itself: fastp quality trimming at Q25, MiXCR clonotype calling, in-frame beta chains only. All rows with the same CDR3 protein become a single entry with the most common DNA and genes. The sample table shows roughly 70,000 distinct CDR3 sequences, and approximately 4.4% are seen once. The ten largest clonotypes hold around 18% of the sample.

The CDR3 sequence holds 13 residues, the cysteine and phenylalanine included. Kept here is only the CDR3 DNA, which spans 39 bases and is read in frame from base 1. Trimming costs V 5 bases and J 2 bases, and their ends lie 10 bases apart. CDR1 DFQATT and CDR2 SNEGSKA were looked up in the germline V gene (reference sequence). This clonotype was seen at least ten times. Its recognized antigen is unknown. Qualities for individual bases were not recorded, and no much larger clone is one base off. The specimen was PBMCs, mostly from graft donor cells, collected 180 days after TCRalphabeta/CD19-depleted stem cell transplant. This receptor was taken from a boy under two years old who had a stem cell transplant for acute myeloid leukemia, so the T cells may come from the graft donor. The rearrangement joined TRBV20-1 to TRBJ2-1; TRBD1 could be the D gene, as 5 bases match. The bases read TGCAGTGCTCCCAGGGTAGCCTACAATGAGCAGTTCTTC. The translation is CSAPRVAYNEQFF.